The 23 T cell receptor beta chains below were found in one sample sequenced in a study of T-cell reconstitution after alpha-beta-depleted transplantation in children. Preparation of the TCRbeta library used unique molecular identifiers. MiXCR, run by TCRdb on the PCR reads, gives a single entry per CDR3 protein. The data show some 200,000 distinct CDR3 sequences, approximately 6.6% seen once. The sequencing here drew on PBMCs from the stem cell graft donor, taken from the stem cell graft. Source of these receptors: a human donor who donated a stem cell graft to a child with Wiskott-Aldrich syndrome.

As concerns this clonotype: A read error is possible here, since a much larger clone lies one base away. V gene TRBV12-3 or TRBV12-4 combines with J gene TRBJ1-3, with unresolved D. V was pared by 11 bases and J by 7 bases, with 18 bases between. The CDR3 length is 13 residues. The chain's CDR3 is CASSTLSGNTIYF. CDR3 nucleotides: TGTGCCTCCTCGACCCTAAGCGGGAACACCATATATTTT.

This clonotype was detected many times. The rearrangement links TRBV28 to TRBJ2-1, with 10 bases aligning to TRBD2. CDR3 length: 15 residues. The V gene end was trimmed by 2 bases and the J gene end by 4 bases; junction bases not matched to a gene: 2. Germline V gene lookup returns CDR1 MDHEN and CDR2 SYDVKM. The CDR3: CASSLLAGEYNEQFF. The CDR3 nucleotides read TGTGCCAGCAGTTTACTAGCGGGAGAGTACAATGAGCAGTTCTTC.

This clonotype was recorded at least ten times. The CDR3 region has the DNA TGTGCCAGCAGTGACTCTGGAGGGCCCTACGAGCAGTACTTC. Translated, it gives CASSDSGGPYEQYF. The chain recombines TRBV12-3 or TRBV12-4 with TRBJ2-7; tentatively, D is TRBD2 (6 bases). The CDR3 loop spans 14 amino acids. Trimming removed 5 bases at V and 2 bases at J, with 13 bases between.

This clonotype was picked up many times. CDR3 DNA sequence: TGTGCCAGCAGTTTGAGGACCGTGACCTACGAGCAGTACTTC. Amino acid sequence: CASSLRTVTYEQYF. The rearrangement joins TRBV28 to TRBJ2-7, with D hard to call. V was shortened by 3 bases and J by 2 bases, with 11 bases between the two germline ends. CDR3 length: 14 residues. In germline, CDR1 is MDHEN, CDR2 SYDVKM.

This clonotype occurred a few times. The CDR3: CAISERTSGGSYEQYF. CDR3 in DNA: TGTGCCATCAGTGAGAGGACTAGCGGGGGTTCCTACGAGCAGTACTTC. The chain couples TRBV10-3 to TRBJ2-7; 13 bases fit TRBD2. With V trimmed by 2 bases and J by 1 base, 2 bases remained unmatched. CDR1 and CDR2 (germline): ENHRY, SYGVKD. The CDR3 extends over 16 amino acids.

There are many counts of this clonotype. The V call is TRBV12-3 or TRBV12-4, the J call TRBJ2-1; TRBD2 aligns across 7 bases. The V gene end was trimmed by 4 bases and the J gene end by 0 bases; junction bases not matched to a gene: 0. The CDR3 totals 14 residues. Here the CDR3 DNA reads TGTGCCAGCAGTTGGGGGGGCTCCTACAATGAGCAGTTCTTC. Amino acids: CASSWGGSYNEQFF.

This clonotype was counted at least ten times. This chain links TRBV10-3 with TRBJ2-1; maybe TRBD2 (5 bases). Germline V gene data show CDR1 as ENHRY and CDR2 as SYGVKD. The CDR3 runs 16 residues. Trimming pared 0 bases from V and 7 bases from J, leaving 16 bases between. CDR3 nucleotides: TGTGCCATCAGTGAGTCGATATTTGGCGGGCCGAATGAGCAGTTCTTC. Translating gives CAISESIFGGPNEQFF.

This clonotype was counted many times. V is TRBV12-3 or TRBV12-4 and J is TRBJ2-1; TRBD2 matches at 8 bases. The CDR3 has 16 residues. J was trimmed by 4 bases and V by 3 bases; bases with no gene match: 8. DNA for the CDR3: TGTGCCAGCAGTTTCGGGGGGGCAACACCTTACAATGAGCAGTTCTTC. Protein sequence: CASSFGGATPYNEQFF.

This clonotype was seen ten or more times. This chain joins TRBV5-1 and TRBJ2-3, with 7 positions matching TRBD1. The junction had 5 bases not matched to a gene; V was cut back by 5 bases and J by 5 bases. Germline-derived CDR1 and CDR2 are SGHRS and YFSETQ. This CDR3 region has 13 residues. CDR3 amino acids: CASSLQGKDTQYF. The DNA of the CDR3 is TGCGCCAGCAGTTTACAGGGGAAAGATACGCAGTATTTT.

This chain links TRBV18 with TRBJ1-2, with TRBD1 identical over 8 bases. With V trimmed by 3 bases and J by 4 bases, 7 bases remained unmatched. This CDR3 comprises 15 residues. Looked up from germline, CDR1 is KGHSH and CDR2 is LQKENI. CDR3: CASSPAVDRAYGYTF. Here the CDR3 DNA reads TGTGCCAGCTCACCCGCGGTGGACAGGGCCTATGGCTACACCTTC.

This clonotype has ten or more counts. The rearrangement uses TRBV25-1 and TRBJ2-5, with D unclear. CDR3 length: 11 residues. Trimming took off 5 bases at V and 5 bases at J, with 6 bases between the two ends. Germline CDR1 MGHDK, CDR2 SYGVNS. CDR3 sequence reads: CASSRYETQYF. CDR3 sequence (DNA): TGTGCCAGCAGTAGGTATGAGACCCAGTACTTC.

This clonotype was detected many times. The chain carries TRBV29-1 and TRBJ2-1; 8 nucleotides align to TRBD2. Trimming cost V 5 bases and J 5 bases; bases outside gene matches: 17. The CDR3 spans 17 residues. Germline V gene data show CDR1 as SQVTM and CDR2 as ANQGSEA. Here the CDR3 DNA reads TGCAGCGTTTTGTCCCCATGGGTGAGCGGGGGAAACAATGAGCAGTTCTTC. It yields the protein CSVLSPWVSGGNNEQFF.

The table lists this clonotype with a few counts. This rearrangement joins TRBV18 to TRBJ1-1; a possible D gene is TRBD1 (5 bases). The CDR3 is 14 residues long. CDR1 is KGHSH and CDR2 is LQKENI in the germline V gene. V was clipped by 6 bases and J by 1 base, with 12 bases between them. CDR3 protein: CASSPGTSNTEAFF. The CDR3, as DNA: TGTGCCAGCTCTCCGGGGACGTCGAACACTGAAGCTTTCTTT.

This clonotype was seen only once. This rearrangement joins TRBV5-6 to TRBJ1-5; D remains unclear. CDR3 length: 19 residues. Germline V gives CDR1 SGHDT, CDR2 YYEEEE. The germline V and J ends were trimmed by 5 bases and 4 bases, with 28 bases remaining between them. The DNA of the CDR3 is TGTGCCAGCAGACGAGCCGGCCAGAACCACGCAGGCCCAAATCAGCCCCAGCATTTT. This translates into CASRRAGQNHAGPNQPQHF.

This clonotype was observed many times. The chain couples TRBV6-5 to TRBJ1-5, with 7 bases lining up with TRBD1. Germline V gene lookup returns CDR1 MNHEY and CDR2 SVGAGI. Trimming removed 2 bases from V and 11 bases from J; junction bases left unmatched: 12. The CDR3 contains 15 residues. In nucleotides, the CDR3 is TGTGCCAGCAGTTACGGAGCAGGGGGGAAGGGGGCCCAGCATTTT. The encoded protein is CASSYGAGGKGAQHF.

This clonotype was recorded at least ten times. The genes are TRBV7-6 and TRBJ2-7; 8 bases fit TRBD2. The CDR3 runs 14 residues. Germline CDR1 reads SGHVS; CDR2 reads FNYEAQ. V lost 0 bases, J lost 4 bases, and 2 bases stayed unmatched. Here the CDR3 reads CASSLAGTRYEQYF. The CDR3 bases are TGTGCCAGCAGCTTAGCCGGGACTAGGTACGAGCAGTACTTC. Combining the CDR3 with reference TRBV7-6 and TRBJ2-7 gives the whole variable domain GAGVSQSPRYKVTKRGQDVALRCDPISGHVSLYWYRQALGQGPEFLTYFNYEAQQDKSGLPNDRFSAERPEGSISTLTIQRTEQRDSAMYRCASSLAGTRYEQYFGPGTRLTVT.

This clonotype was observed a handful of times. The chain recombines TRBV10-3 with TRBJ2-1; D tentatively reads TRBD1 or TRBD2 (5 bases each). Germline V lookup: CDR1 ENHRY, CDR2 SYGVKD. This CDR3 is 16 amino acids long. V dropped 8 bases and J dropped 6 bases, with 23 bases sitting between them. CDR3 amino acids: CAIGASQGRGANEQFF. The CDR3 coding sequence is TGTGCCATCGGCGCGAGTCAGGGAAGGGGAGCCAATGAGCAGTTCTTC.

This clonotype was recorded a few times. The V gene is TRBV7-2, the J gene TRBJ2-7; TRBD2 matches at 12 bases. V lost 5 bases to trimming and J lost 3 bases; unmatched junction nucleotides: 2. The CDR3 spans 14 residues. The germline CDR1 and CDR2 sequences are SGHTA and FQGNSA. The CDR3 region has the DNA TGTGCCAGCAGCGCGGGACTAGCGGGCTACGAGCAGTACTTC. It yields the protein CASSAGLAGYEQYF.

This clonotype was recorded many times. The rearrangement joins TRBV6-2 or TRBV6-3 to TRBJ2-1, with D perhaps TRBD1 (6 bases). V was clipped by 6 bases and J by 7 bases, with 7 bases between them. The germline V gene has CDR1 MNHEY and CDR2 SVGEGT. The length of the CDR3 is 11 residues. CDR3 sequence reads: CASRDRNEQFF. In nucleotides, the CDR3 is TGTGCCAGCAGGGACAGAAATGAGCAGTTCTTC.

This clonotype was seen repeatedly, ten times or more. This chain joins TRBV7-2 and TRBJ1-2, with D possibly being TRBD1 (6 bases). This CDR3 region has 14 residues. Looked up from germline, CDR1 is SGHTA and CDR2 is FQGNSA. Between the trimmed V and J ends, which lost 6 bases and 4 bases, there was a span of 15 bases. The CDR3 loop reads CASRTTGHRYGYTF. CDR3 DNA: TGTGCCAGCAGGACAACGGGACACCGCTATGGCTACACCTTC.

A remark on this clonotype: A clone one base away is much larger, so this may be a read error. V and J are TRBV7-9 and TRBJ2-7, with 11 bases fitting TRBD1. The CDR3 is 14 amino acids. The germline V gene has CDR1 SEHNR and CDR2 FQNEAQ (reference sequence). CDR3 coding DNA: TGTTCCAGCAGCTCCTCTGGGACAGGGGGCGAGCAGTACTTC. Protein: CSSSSSGTGGEQYF. Using reference TRBV7-9 and TRBJ2-7 for the parts outside the CDR3, the full variable domain is DTGVSQNPRHKITKRGQNVTFRCDPISEHNRLYWYRQTLGQGPEFLTYFQNEAQLEKSRLLSDRFSAERPKGSFSTLEIQRTEQGDSAMYLCSSSSSGTGGEQYFGPGTRLTVT.

This clonotype has ten or more counts. This chain's CDR3 is CASSNQPFSAQHF. Written as DNA, the CDR3 is TGTGCCAGCAGTAACCAACCTTTCAGTGCCCAGCATTTT. The rearrangement uses TRBV12-3 or TRBV12-4 and TRBJ1-5; no clear D. The CDR3 loop spans 13 amino acids. Trimming took 5 bases from V and 11 from J, leaving 16 bases between them.

The chain employs TRBV5-1 and TRBJ2-2; maybe TRBD1 (6 bases). The CDR3 has 15 amino acids. Germline assignment: CDR1 SGHRS and CDR2 YFSETQ. V shed 4 bases and J shed 1 base, with 11 bases lying between them. The CDR3 region is CASSPGHLNTGELFF. The CDR3 nucleotides are TGCGCCAGCAGCCCGGGACATTTGAACACCGGGGAGCTGTTTTTT.